These T cell receptor beta chains were read from a single sample in a study of blood T cell repertoires in COVID-19. Sequenced by immunoSEQ multiplex PCR; TCRdb stores in-frame clones only, minus some. The sample records 190,000 or so clones, roughly 80% being singletons. Material: PBMCs or T cells enriched from blood (not recorded which). The receptors originated from a man aged 40-49 years who had recovered from COVID-19. CDR3s include the opening cysteine and the closing phenylalanine or tryptophan. D genes are given only for firm matches. Not all rows give a size; the values are once, few, many and, for expanded clones, a class.

abundance	v_gene	d_gene	j_gene	CDR3nt	CDR3aa
.	TRBV5-4	TRBD1	TRBJ1-2	TGTGCCAGCAGCGGGACAGGGCTCTATGGCTACACCTTC	CASSGTGLYGYTF
.	TRBV6-4	.	TRBJ1-3	TGTGCCAGCTTTTACAGGGCCTCTGGAAACACCATATATTTT	CASFYRASGNTIYF
few	TRBV7-9	.	TRBJ2-5	TGTGCCAGCAGCTTAGGAGGAGGGAAGGGGCTGTACCAAGAGACCCAGTACTTC	CASSLGGGKGLYQETQYF
.	TRBV6-1	.	TRBJ1-3	TGTGCCAGCAGTGAGGCGGGTCGTAACTCTGGAAACACCATATATTTT	CASSEAGRNSGNTIYF
.	TRBV30	.	TRBJ1-2	TGTGCCTGGAGTGTAATGTTCCAGGTCCTCACTAACTATGGCTACACCTTC	CAWSVMFQVLTNYGYTF
.	TRBV4-1	.	TRBJ1-2	TGCGCCAGCAGCCAAGAAACTACAGGAGGGAATGGCTACACCTTC	CASSQETTGGNGYTF
.	TRBV4-3	TRBD1	TRBJ2-3	TGCGCCAGCAGCCAAGGAACAGGGGGCTTAGGAGATACGCAGTATTTT	CASSQGTGGLGDTQYF
.	TRBV6-5	.	TRBJ1-5	TGTGCCAGCAGGGTGAGGGGCAATCAGCCCCAGCATTTT	CASRVRGNQPQHF
.	TRBV6-5	.	TRBJ1-6	TGTGCCAGCAGGCAAGACAGCGTTTCTAATTCACCCCTCCACTTT	CASRQDSVSNSPLHF
.	TRBV6-5	TRBD1	TRBJ2-2	TGTGCCAGCGCACGGACAGGGGGCAACACCGGGGAGCTGTTTTTT	CASARTGGNTGELFF
.	TRBV7-2	TRBD1	TRBJ2-7	TGTGCCAGCAGCCCGGACAGGGGGAACTACGAGCAGTACTTC	CASSPDRGNYEQYF
once	TRBV12-3/TRBV12-4	TRBD1	TRBJ2-2	TGTGCCAGCAGTTGGGACAGGACCGGGGAGCTGTTTTTT	CASSWDRTGELFF
.	TRBV2	TRBD1	TRBJ1-1	TGTGCCAGCAGGCAGGACAGGGGTTTATCTGAAGCTTTCTTT	CASRQDRGLSEAFF
.	TRBV27	.	TRBJ1-6	TGTGCCAGCAGTTTATTCGCAGGTTATAATTCACCCCTCCACTTT	CASSLFAGYNSPLHF
.	TRBV7-9	.	TRBJ2-5	TGTGCCAGCAGCTTCTACAGGGACCTACAAGAGACCCAGTACTTC	CASSFYRDLQETQYF
.	TRBV12-2	.	TRBJ1-1	TGTGCAAGTCGCGGTCTGAGGAACACTGAAGCTTTCTTT	CASRGLRNTEAFF
few	TRBV7-6	.	TRBJ1-4	TGTGCCAGCAGCTTAGAGCCCTCCATGGATGAAAAACTGTTTTTT	CASSLEPSMDEKLFF
.	TRBV7-9	.	TRBJ1-4	TGTGCCAGCAGCTTACGTCCGGGTGGCAAATCGACTAATGAAAAACTGTTTTTT	CASSLRPGGKSTNEKLFF
.	TRBV6-1	.	TRBJ1-4	TGTGCCAGCAGTGAAGCTACAGGTAGTGAAAAACTGTTTTTT	CASSEATGSEKLFF
.	TRBV3-1/TRBV3-2	.	TRBJ2-7	TGTGCCAGCAGCCTTCGGACAGTCCTTACTTGGGAGCAGTACTTC	CASSLRTVLTWEQYF
.	TRBV11-2	.	TRBJ2-1	TGTGCCAGCAGCTTATTCAATCTGGGCGACAATGAGCAGTTCTTC	CASSLFNLGDNEQFF
.	TRBV7-2	TRBD1	TRBJ2-5	TGTGCCAGCAGCATACCGACAGGGAGAGAGACCCAGTACTTC	CASSIPTGRETQYF
.	TRBV6-5	.	TRBJ2-3	TGTGCCAGCAGCTTGACTAACCCCACAGATACGCAGTATTTT	CASSLTNPTDTQYF
.	TRBV6-5	.	TRBJ1-1	TGTGCCAGCAGCCTAAGCCGGGGGAACACTGAAGCTTTCTTT	CASSLSRGNTEAFF
.	TRBV7-9	.	TRBJ1-5	TGTGCCAGCAGCCAAGGCGGGTTCGATCAGCCCCAGCATTTT	CASSQGGFDQPQHF
once	TRBV7-9	TRBD1	TRBJ1-3	TGTGCCAGCAGCACCGGGACAGGGGCTGGAAACACCATATATTTT	CASSTGTGAGNTIYF
few	TRBV7-8	.	TRBJ1-2	TGTGCCAGCAGCTTCAATACAGACTATGGCTACACCTTC	CASSFNTDYGYTF
.	TRBV11-2	.	TRBJ2-1	TGTGCCAGCAGCAAAGACAGGAGCTCCTACAATGAGCAGTTCTTC	CASSKDRSSYNEQFF
.	TRBV2	TRBD1	TRBJ1-5	TGTGCCAGCAGTGCCGAACCGGGACAGATAAAAGGTTATAGCAATCAGCCCCAGCATTTT	CASSAEPGQIKGYSNQPQHF
.	TRBV18	.	TRBJ2-3	TGTGCCAGCTCACCGGACATTAGCACAGATACGCAGTATTTT	CASSPDISTDTQYF
.	TRBV10-2	TRBD1	TRBJ1-2	TGCGCCAGCAGAGAGGGACAGGGGGGTAACTATGGCTACACCTTC	CASREGQGGNYGYTF
few	TRBV9	TRBD2	TRBJ2-2	TGTGCCAGCAGCGTAGATCCAGCGGGGCAAACCGGGGAGCTGTTTTTT	CASSVDPAGQTGELFF
.	TRBV24-1	TRBD2	TRBJ2-5	TGTGCCACCAGTGATCGGACTAGCGGATTGTACCAAGAGACCCAGTACTTC	CATSDRTSGLYQETQYF
.	TRBV19	.	TRBJ1-5	TGTGCCAGCACTCCCGAACAGGGCCCCTATTGGGGCAATCAGCCCCAGCATTTT	CASTPEQGPYWGNQPQHF
.	TRBV19	TRBD1	TRBJ1-3	TGTGCCAGCCAGGACAGGGCAAACTCTGGAAACACCATATATTTT	CASQDRANSGNTIYF
once	TRBV7-8	.	TRBJ2-5	TGTGCCAGCAGCTTTAGTAGGGCGTTTCCGGACACCCAAGAGACCCAGTACTTC	CASSFSRAFPDTQETQYF
.	TRBV4-1	TRBD1	TRBJ1-1	TGCGCCAGCAGCCAAGAACAGGGGTGGACTGAAGCTTTCTTT	CASSQEQGWTEAFF
few	TRBV28	.	TRBJ1-1	TGTGCCAGCAGTCCCGTAGGAGGGACTGAAGCTTTCTTT	CASSPVGGTEAFF
few	TRBV5-6	TRBD1	TRBJ2-7	TGTGCCAGCAGCAGGACGGGACAGGGACCCTACGAGCAGTACTTC	CASSRTGQGPYEQYF
.	TRBV13	TRBD1	TRBJ2-7	TGTGCCAGCAGCTTAGGGGACAGGACCTACGAGCAGTACTTC	CASSLGDRTYEQYF
.	TRBV3-1/TRBV3-2	.	TRBJ1-5	TGTGCCAGCAGCCAAGGAGGCAGGGCCCAGCATTTT	CASSQGGRAQHF
.	TRBV6-1	TRBD1	TRBJ1-5	TGTGCCAGCAGTTCCGTACAGGGGAGTCAGCCCCAGCATTTT	CASSSVQGSQPQHF
.	TRBV4-2	TRBD2	TRBJ2-3	TGTGCCAGCAGCCAAACCGAGGGCGGGGGGTTCACAGATACGCAGTATTTT	CASSQTEGGGFTDTQYF
.	TRBV5-1	TRBD1	TRBJ1-2	TGCGCCAGCAGCGTGAAACCGGGACAGGGAAACTATGGCTACACCTTC	CASSVKPGQGNYGYTF
many	TRBV6-2/TRBV6-3	.	TRBJ2-7	TGTGCCAGCAGTGTCGAACTAGCTTCGTCCTACGAGCAGTACTTC	CASSVELASSYEQYF
.	TRBV20-1	.	TRBJ2-3	TGCAGTGCTCAGAGGGGGGATACGCAGTATTTT	CSAQRGDTQYF